These T cell receptor beta chains were read from a single sample in a study of post-analysis software for immune sequencing data. In TCRdb, the PCR reads were re-called with MiXCR into one record per CDR3 protein. The sample holds 750,000 to 950,000 distinct CDR3 sequences, 35% to 55% seen once. Input material: blood. The receptors here all came from a girl aged 5-17 years with multiple sclerosis. CDR3s include the opening cysteine and the closing phenylalanine or tryptophan. A D gene is named only where the DNA matches it firmly. Expanded clones get a size class; other rows say once, few or many, or leave the size out.

D gene | J gene | V gene | clone size | CDR3 protein | CDR3 DNA
- | TRBJ2-7 | TRBV10-3 | once | CAISELDPYEQYF | TGTGCCATCAGTGAGTTAGACCCCTACGAGCAGTACTTC
TRBD2 | TRBJ2-7 | TRBV12-3/TRBV12-4 | few | CASRHSGTASYEQYF | TGTGCCAGCCGACATAGCGGGACTGCCTCCTACGAGCAGTACTTC
- | TRBJ2-6 | TRBV7-3 | many | CASSFPQAGANVLTF | TGTGCCAGCAGCTTCCCACAAGCTGGGGCCAACGTCCTGACTTTC
- | TRBJ2-1 | TRBV24-1 | - | CATSDRGLGRQFF | TGTGCCACCAGTGATCGAGGGCTAGGGAGGCAGTTCTTC
- | TRBJ1-1 | TRBV11-1 | - | CASSLAQGEAFF | TGTGCCAGCAGCTTAGCGCAGGGTGAAGCTTTCTTT
- | TRBJ2-5 | TRBV6-5 | few | CAVGGHFQETQYF | TGTGCCGTCGGAGGACACTTCCAAGAGACCCAGTACTTC
- | TRBJ2-7 | TRBV5-1 | - | CASSLVQGRDEQYF | TGTGCCAGCAGTTTAGTACAGGGTCGAGACGAGCAGTACTTC
- | TRBJ2-2 | TRBV7-9 | few | CASSLVTGELFF | TGTGCCAGCAGCTTAGTCACCGGGGAGCTGTTTTTT
TRBD2 | TRBJ2-3 | TRBV15 | once | CATSRVLAGTDTQYF | TGTGCCACCAGCAGAGTACTAGCGGGCACAGATACGCAGTATTTT
- | TRBJ2-7 | TRBV6-5 | - | CASSYSGQINSMRDEQYF | TGTGCCAGCAGTTATAGCGGCCAAATCAATTCAATGCGGGACGAGCAGTACTTC
- | TRBJ2-7 | TRBV21-1 | - | CASSKVRGFVSYEQYF | TGTGCCAGCAGCAAAGTGAGAGGTTTCGTGTCCTACGAGCAGTACTTC
- | TRBJ2-5 | TRBV7-9 | once | CASSSLRGGRETQYF | TGTGCCAGCAGCTCCTTACGAGGGGGGCGAGAGACCCAGTACTTC
TRBD2 | TRBJ2-1 | TRBV5-1 | few | CASSLLAGGPPYNEQFF | TGCGCCAGCAGCTTATTAGCGGGAGGACCCCCCTACAATGAGCAGTTCTTC
- | TRBJ2-2 | TRBV29-1 | - | CSVGKGRGTGELFF | TGCAGCGTTGGAAAGGGGCGCGGCACCGGGGAGCTGTTTTTT
- | TRBJ2-5 | TRBV29-1 | - | CSVRQETQYF | TGCAGCGTTCGACAAGAGACCCAGTACTTC